Below are 13 T cell receptor beta chains sequenced from a single sample in a study of neoadjuvant anti-PD-1 for oral cavity cancer. Documented time point: after neoadjuvant nivolumab, at surgical resection. TCRdb keeps only in-frame clones here, not all; method: immunoSEQ multiplex PCR. The sample consists of 9,500 to 15,000 clones, 60% to 85% of them appearing once. The starting material was PBMCs, obtained after nivolumab (anti-PD-1) treatment. These receptors were taken from a person between 40 and 85 years old with oral cavity squamous cell carcinoma.

This clone came up a few times. This chain links TRBV27 with TRBJ1-2, with TRBD1 identical over 8 bases. The CDR3 covers 15 residues. Germline V gives CDR1 MNHEY, CDR2 SMNVEV (reference sequence). The ends lost 5 bases at V and 4 bases at J; junction bases unmatched: 9. CDR3 nucleotides: TGTGCCAGCAGTAGCACACGACAGGGGAGCTATGGCTACACCTTC. Protein product: CASSSTRQGSYGYTF.

Here the CDR3 reads CASSPSRSEQFF. Written as DNA, the CDR3 is TGTGCCAGCAGCCCGTCCCGGTCTGAGCAGTTCTTC. The chain combines TRBV5-4 with TRBJ2-1; D remains ambiguous. The germline gives CDR1 SGHNT, CDR2 YYREEE (reference sequence). The CDR3 is 12 residues long. V lost 4 bases and J 9 bases, leaving 11 bases between the germline ends. The variable domain in full, with the rest retrieved from reference TRBV5-4 and TRBJ2-1, is ETGVTQSPTHLIKTRGQQVTLRCSSQSGHNTVSWYQQALGQGPQFIFQYYREEENGRGNFPPRFSGLQFPNYSSELNVNALELDDSALYLCASSPSRSEQFFGPGTRLTVL.

The gene calls are TRBV6-6 and TRBJ2-7; possible D gene TRBD2, 5 bases. The CDR3 sequence is 13 residues long. V was pared by 5 bases and J by 2 bases, with 10 bases between. CDR1 is MNHNY and CDR2 is SVGAGI in the germline V gene (reference sequence). The CDR3 DNA reads as TGTGCCAGCAGTCCCCCCGGGACCTACGAGCAGTACTTC. Amino acid sequence: CASSPPGTYEQYF.

DNA of the CDR3: TGTGCCAGCAGTTCGGGGGGACAGGCCCTATATTTT. It encodes CASSSGGQALYF. V and J are TRBV27 and TRBJ1-3; TRBD1 aligns across 8 bases. Germline-derived CDR1 and CDR2 are MNHEY and SMNVEV (reference sequence). The J segment lost 14 bases and the V segment lost 4 bases, leaving 7 bases of the junction unmatched. CDR3 length: 12 residues.

This chain uses TRBV4-1 with TRBJ1-2; D possibly corresponds to TRBD1 (5 bases). The CDR3 is 13 residues long. Germline V CDR1 and CDR2: MGHRA, YSYEKL. V lost 9 bases and J lost 4, with 15 bases in between. The CDR3 here is CASGTDPFYGYTF. The CDR3 bases are TGCGCCAGTGGGACGGATCCTTTCTATGGCTACACCTTC.

In this sample, this clone turned up a few times. This chain links TRBV4-2 with TRBJ1-1; D is unresolved. This CDR3 contains 15 residues. V dropped 3 bases and J dropped 3 bases, with 14 bases sitting between them. Germline V gene sequence: CDR1 LGHNA, CDR2 YNFKEQ. CDR3 loop: CASSHQNGKDTEAFF. The CDR3 nucleotides read TGTGCCAGCAGCCACCAGAATGGCAAGGACACTGAAGCTTTCTTT.

J is TRBJ2-3 and V is TRBV19, with D perhaps TRBD1 or TRBD2 (5 bases each). CDR1 is LNHDA, CDR2 SQIVND, per germline (reference sequence). The V and J ends lost 9 bases and 4 bases respectively, with 20 bases between them. The CDR3 length is 15 residues. The CDR3 is CASKGLGELADTQYF. As DNA, the CDR3 is TGTGCCAGCAAGGGGTTAGGGGAGTTGGCAGATACGCAGTATTTT.

The chain joins TRBV9 to TRBJ2-5, with a tentative D call TRBD2 (6 bases). Germline V gene sequence: CDR1 SGDLS, CDR2 YYNGEE. Between the trimmed V and J ends, which lost 1 base and 5 bases, there was a span of 9 bases. There are 13 residues in the CDR3. CDR3 amino acids: CASSVSSGETQYF. CDR3 bases: TGTGCCAGCAGCGTATCCAGCGGGGAGACCCAGTACTTC.

This rearrangement joins TRBV6-1 to TRBJ2-1; TRBD1 matches 11 bases. The CDR3 is 15 amino acids. CDR1 and CDR2 (germline): MNHNS, SASEGT. V was clipped by 2 bases and J by 7 bases; unmatched bases: 4. CDR3 sequence reads: CASSERTGGMNEQFF. The CDR3, as DNA: TGTGCCAGCAGTGAAAGGACAGGGGGCATGAATGAGCAGTTCTTC.

The chain uses TRBV27 and TRBJ1-2, with a tentative D call TRBD1 (5 bases). From germline, CDR1 is MNHEY and CDR2 SMNVEV (reference sequence). Trimming cost V 0 bases and J 6 bases, with 14 bases left between them. CDR3 length: 15 amino acids. The CDR3 nucleotides read TGTGCCAGCAGTTTATCCAATCAGGGTACCCATGGCTACACCTTC. This codes for CASSLSNQGTHGYTF.

The rearrangement links TRBV2 to TRBJ2-1; tentative D call: TRBD2 (7 bases). Germline V gene sequence: CDR1 SNHLY, CDR2 FYNNEI. This CDR3 contains 18 residues. Trimming left V 4 bases short and J 0 bases short, with 19 bases between. The CDR3 spells CASSGGGTPGGSYNEQFF. CDR3 sequence (DNA): TGTGCCAGCAGTGGCGGGGGCACTCCCGGTGGCTCCTACAATGAGCAGTTCTTC.

In DNA form, the CDR3 reads TGTGCCATCAGTGAGGCCTCTAGCGGAGGAACTCAGTACTTC. Encoded protein: CAISEASSGGTQYF. The V gene is TRBV10-3, the J gene TRBJ2-4; 7 nucleotides line up with TRBD2. The CDR3 runs to 14 residues. The trim removed 2 bases at V and 12 bases at J, leaving 10 bases unmatched. The germline gives CDR1 ENHRY, CDR2 SYGVKD.

This clone appeared once. This chain joins TRBV6-1 and TRBJ2-5; maybe TRBD2 (6 bases). The germline V gene encodes CDR1 MNHNS and CDR2 SASEGT. This CDR3 contains 14 residues. Trimming removed 2 bases from V and 5 bases from J, with 12 bases in between. The CDR3 DNA follows: TGTGCCAGCAGTGAACGGCGGGGCGTTGAGACCCAGTACTTC. It codes for CASSERRGVETQYF.